This TCR beta chain was retrieved from a study of cytomegalovirus exposure and HLA in healthy donors. General study points: In a later analysis, DRB1 alleles had the most associated TCRs; HLA-C alleles the fewest. Rare TCR sequences dominated, though some public TCRs recurred in many donors. An analysis done earlier found most TCR beta V segments productive about 87% or about 30% of the time.

This PCR relied on a set of 60 Vbeta primers and 13 Jbeta primers. The repertoire was sequenced with immunoSEQ multiplex PCR; TCRdb's copy has only in-frame clones and lacks some. The table has about 150,000 clones, about 74% seen once. Concerning this clone itself: The antigen remains unidentified.

The CDR3 runs to 15 residues. V lost 0 bases and J lost 8; bases outside the gene matches: 5. The germline V gene has CDR1 KGHSH and CDR2 LQKENI. The chain couples TRBV18 to TRBJ1-4; the match to TRBD1 covers 8 bases. The specimen sequenced was PBMCs. This TCR was recovered from a man aged 18 to 30 in good health and CMV-seropositive. CDR3 DNA: TGTGCCAGCTCACCACCGGGGCAGGGGGCCGAAAAACTGTTTTTT. Protein product: CASSPPGQGAEKLFF.